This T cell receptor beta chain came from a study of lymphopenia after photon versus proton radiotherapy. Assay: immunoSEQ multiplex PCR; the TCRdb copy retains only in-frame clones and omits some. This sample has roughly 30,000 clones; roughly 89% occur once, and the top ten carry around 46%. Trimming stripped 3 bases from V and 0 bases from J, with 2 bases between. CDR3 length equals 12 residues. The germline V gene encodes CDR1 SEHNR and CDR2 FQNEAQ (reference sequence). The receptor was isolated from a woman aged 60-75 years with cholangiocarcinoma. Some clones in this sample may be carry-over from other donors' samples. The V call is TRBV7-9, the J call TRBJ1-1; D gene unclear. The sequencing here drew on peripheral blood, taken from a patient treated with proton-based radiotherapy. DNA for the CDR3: TGTGCCAGCAGCTTGATGAACACTGAAGCTTTCTTT. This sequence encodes CASSLMNTEAFF.